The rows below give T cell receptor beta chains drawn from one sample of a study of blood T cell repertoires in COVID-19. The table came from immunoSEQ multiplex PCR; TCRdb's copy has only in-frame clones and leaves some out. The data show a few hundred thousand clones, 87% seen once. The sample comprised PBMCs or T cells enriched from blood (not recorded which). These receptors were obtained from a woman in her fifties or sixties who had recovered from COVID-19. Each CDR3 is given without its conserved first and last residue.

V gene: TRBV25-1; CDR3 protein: ASSEQRGGGETQY
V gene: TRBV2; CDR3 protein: ASSQRGQGRYT
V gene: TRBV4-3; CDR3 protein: ASSQDYSADLYNEQF
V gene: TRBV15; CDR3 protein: ATSREVVERLTSNQPQH
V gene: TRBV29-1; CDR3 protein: SGGDSLNTEAF
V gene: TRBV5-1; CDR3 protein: ASSLWDRNTEAF
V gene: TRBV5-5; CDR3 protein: ASSMSWGQGNTIY
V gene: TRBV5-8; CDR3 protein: ASSSGRLLSTSGETQY
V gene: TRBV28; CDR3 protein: ASSSGQSISSNQPQH
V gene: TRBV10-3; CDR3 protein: AINEGYNEQF
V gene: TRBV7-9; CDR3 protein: ASSPPGGGHRPPEAF
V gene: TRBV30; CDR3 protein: AWAITGIRTEAF
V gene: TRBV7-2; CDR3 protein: ASSLDPGGDSPLH
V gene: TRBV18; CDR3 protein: ASSPRRNTEAF
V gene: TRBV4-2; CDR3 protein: ASSLTISGGAVNEQF
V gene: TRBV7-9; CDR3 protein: ASSTYDRGHNGYT
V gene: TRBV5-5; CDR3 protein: ASSPGTGANYGYT
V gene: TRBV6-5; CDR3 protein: ASSTTANSNQPQH
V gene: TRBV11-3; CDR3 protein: ASSQGSGNTIY
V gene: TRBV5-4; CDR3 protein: ASSRDRVRGNYGYT
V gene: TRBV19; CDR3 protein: ASRQGFNEKLF
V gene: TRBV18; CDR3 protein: ASSPRDKNYGYT
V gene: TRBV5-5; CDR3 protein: ASSLAPGNNQPQH
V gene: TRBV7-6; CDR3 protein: ASSPGLAGDQF
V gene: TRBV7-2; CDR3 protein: ASSLNSAGELF
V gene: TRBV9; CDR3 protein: ASSTPSGTSSRSYNEQF
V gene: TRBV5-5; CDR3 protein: ASSLGDRGLGGELF
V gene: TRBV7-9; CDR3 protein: ASSLNRVEAF
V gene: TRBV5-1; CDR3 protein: ASSSTGDANTEAF
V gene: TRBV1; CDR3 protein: TSDPSGGANEQY
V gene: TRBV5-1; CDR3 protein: ASSSGQGAISYNEQF
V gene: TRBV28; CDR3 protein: ASSLQIEQF
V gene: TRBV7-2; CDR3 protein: ASSLATGAGYEQY
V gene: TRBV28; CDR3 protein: ATTGTGFYEQY
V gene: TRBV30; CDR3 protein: AWTQGSVPAF
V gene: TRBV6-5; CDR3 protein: ASRPTLQGNSPLH
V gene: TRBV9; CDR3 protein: ASSVGQGGNQPQH
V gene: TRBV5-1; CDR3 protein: ASSFTGGTGELF
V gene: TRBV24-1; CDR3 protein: ATSDGTPSEDTQY
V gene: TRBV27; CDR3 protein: ASSTRGLSYGYT
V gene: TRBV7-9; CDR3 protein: ASAGPGGAGEKLF
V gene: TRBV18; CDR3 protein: ASSLDRFTEAF
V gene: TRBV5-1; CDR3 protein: ASSSTSGGVTDTQY
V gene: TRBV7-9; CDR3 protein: ASSFGFSSPLH
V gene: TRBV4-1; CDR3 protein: ASRPLAGGLNEQF
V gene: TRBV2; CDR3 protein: ASSVGQRRGNQPQH
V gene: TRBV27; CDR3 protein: ASSLNRYNTEAF
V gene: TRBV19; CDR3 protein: ASMGGRTEAF
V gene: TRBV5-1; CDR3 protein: ASSREPYEQY
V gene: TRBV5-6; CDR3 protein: ASSLGPGGGQPQH
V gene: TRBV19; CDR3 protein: ASSIGGGYEQY
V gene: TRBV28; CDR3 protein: ASSRQINYGYT